The T cell receptor (beta chain) described here comes from a study of blood T cell dynamics during melanoma immunotherapy. V lost 0 bases and J lost 4; bases outside the gene matches: 4. The germline V gene encodes CDR1 SGDLS and CDR2 YYNGEE. The CDR3 extends over 16 amino acids. TCRdb keeps only in-frame clones here, not all; method: immunoSEQ multiplex PCR. The table records 9,500 to 15,000 clones, around 87% of them present only once. Described time point: week 3, after first cycle of checkpoint inhibitor. One draw preceded checkpoint blockade; another followed its first cycle at week 3. The source was blood, collected from a patient treated with checkpoint blockade. This sequence originates from a human donor with melanoma. This rearrangement joins TRBV9 to TRBJ2-1; 10 nucleotides line up with TRBD1. The CDR3: CASSVARDRGYNEQFF. For the CDR3, the DNA is TGTGCCAGCAGCGTAGCCCGGGACAGGGGTTACAATGAGCAGTTCTTC.